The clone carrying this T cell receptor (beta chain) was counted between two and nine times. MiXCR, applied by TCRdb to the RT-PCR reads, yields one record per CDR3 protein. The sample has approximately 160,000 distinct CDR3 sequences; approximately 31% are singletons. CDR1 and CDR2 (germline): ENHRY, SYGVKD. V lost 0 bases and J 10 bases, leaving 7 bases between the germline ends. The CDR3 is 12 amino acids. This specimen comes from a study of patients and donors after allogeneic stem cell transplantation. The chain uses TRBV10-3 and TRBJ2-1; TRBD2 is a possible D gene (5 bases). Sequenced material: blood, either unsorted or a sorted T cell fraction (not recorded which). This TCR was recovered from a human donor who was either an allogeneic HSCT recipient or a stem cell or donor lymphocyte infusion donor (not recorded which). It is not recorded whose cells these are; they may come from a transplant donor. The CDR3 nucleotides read TGTGCCATCAGTGAGTCTAGCGAGGAGCAGTTCTTC. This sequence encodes CAISESSEEQFF.